This TCR beta chain appears in the sequencing data of a study of blood T cell repertoires in COVID-19. Study-level information: Samples came from the United States, Italy and Spain, spanning acute and convalescent COVID-19.

The protocol was immunoSEQ multiplex PCR, while the TCRdb copy is restricted to in-frame clones and leaves out a portion. The sample consists of about 200,000 clones, over 75% of them appearing once. Sequenced material: peripheral blood. The TCR comes from a man aged 45 to 65 with COVID-19, enrolled during active disease.

The chain's CDR3 is CASRPGQLNSPLHF. In DNA form, the CDR3 reads TGTGCCAGCAGACCCGGACAGCTAAATTCACCCCTCCACTTT. This chain links TRBV6-6 with TRBJ1-6, with a weak D call TRBD1 (6 bases). Trimming took 6 bases from V and 7 from J, leaving 13 bases between them. Germline V CDR1 and CDR2: MNHNY, SVGAGI (reference sequence). The CDR3 extends over 14 amino acids.